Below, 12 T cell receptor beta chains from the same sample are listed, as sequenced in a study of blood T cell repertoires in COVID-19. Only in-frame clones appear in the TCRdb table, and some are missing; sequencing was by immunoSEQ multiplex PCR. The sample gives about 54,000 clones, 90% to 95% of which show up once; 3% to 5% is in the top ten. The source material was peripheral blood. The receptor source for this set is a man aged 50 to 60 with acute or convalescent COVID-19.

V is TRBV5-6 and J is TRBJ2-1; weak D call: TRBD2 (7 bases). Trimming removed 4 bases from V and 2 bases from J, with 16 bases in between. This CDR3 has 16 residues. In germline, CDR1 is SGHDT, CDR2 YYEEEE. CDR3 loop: CASSPGGGSAYNEQFF. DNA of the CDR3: TGTGCCAGCAGCCCGGGGGGCGGGAGCGCCTACAATGAGCAGTTCTTC.

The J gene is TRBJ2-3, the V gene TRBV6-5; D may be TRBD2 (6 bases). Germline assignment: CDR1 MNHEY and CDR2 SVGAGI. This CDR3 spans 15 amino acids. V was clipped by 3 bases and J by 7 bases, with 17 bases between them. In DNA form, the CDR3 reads TGTGCCAGCAGTTATGGGGCGGGGTCCAGTCATACGCAGTATTTT. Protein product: CASSYGAGSSHTQYF.

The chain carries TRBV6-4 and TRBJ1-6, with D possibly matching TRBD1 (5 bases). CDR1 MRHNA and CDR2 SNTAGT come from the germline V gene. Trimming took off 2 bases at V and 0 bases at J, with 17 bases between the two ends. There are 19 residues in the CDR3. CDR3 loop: CASSDRNGQRSSYNSPLHF. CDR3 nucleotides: TGTGCCAGCAGTGACCGGAATGGACAAAGGAGCTCCTATAATTCACCCCTCCACTTT.

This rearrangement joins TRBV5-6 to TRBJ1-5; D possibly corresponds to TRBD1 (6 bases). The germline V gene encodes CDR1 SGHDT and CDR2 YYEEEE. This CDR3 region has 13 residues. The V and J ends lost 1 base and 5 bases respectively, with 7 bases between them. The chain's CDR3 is CASSLNRDQPQHF. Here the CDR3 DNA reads TGTGCCAGCAGCTTGAACAGGGATCAGCCCCAGCATTTT. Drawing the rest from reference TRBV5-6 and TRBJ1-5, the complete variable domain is DAGVTQSPTHLIKTRGQQVTLRCSPKSGHDTVSWYQQALGQGPQFIFQYYEEEERQRGNFPDRFSGHQFPNYSSELNVNALLLGDSALYLCASSLNRDQPQHFGDGTRLSIL.

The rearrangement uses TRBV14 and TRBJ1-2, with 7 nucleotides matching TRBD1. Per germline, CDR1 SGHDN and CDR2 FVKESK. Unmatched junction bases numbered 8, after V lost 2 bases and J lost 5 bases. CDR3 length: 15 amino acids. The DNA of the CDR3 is TGTGCCAGCAGCCAACTCGACAGGGCGGAGTATGGCTACACCTTC. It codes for CASSQLDRAEYGYTF.

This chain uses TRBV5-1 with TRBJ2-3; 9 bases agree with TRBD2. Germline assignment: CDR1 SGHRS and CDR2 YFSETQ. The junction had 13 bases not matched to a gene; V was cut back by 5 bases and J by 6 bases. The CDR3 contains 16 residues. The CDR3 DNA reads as TGCGCCAGCAGTTACCGACTAGCGGTGTTCGAGGATACGCAGTATTTT. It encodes CASSYRLAVFEDTQYF. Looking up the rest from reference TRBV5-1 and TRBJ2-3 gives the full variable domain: KAGVTQTPRYLIKTRGQQVTLSCSPISGHRSVSWYQQTPGQGLQFLFEYFSETQRNKGNFPGRFSGRQFSNSRSEMNVSTLELGDSALYLCASSYRLAVFEDTQYFGPGTRLTVL.

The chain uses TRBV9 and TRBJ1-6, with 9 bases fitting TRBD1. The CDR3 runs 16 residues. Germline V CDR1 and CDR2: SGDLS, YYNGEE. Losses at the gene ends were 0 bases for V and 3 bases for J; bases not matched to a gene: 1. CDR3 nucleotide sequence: TGTGCCAGCAGCGTAGAGACAGGGGGCTATAATTCACCCCTCCACTTT. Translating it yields CASSVETGGYNSPLHF.

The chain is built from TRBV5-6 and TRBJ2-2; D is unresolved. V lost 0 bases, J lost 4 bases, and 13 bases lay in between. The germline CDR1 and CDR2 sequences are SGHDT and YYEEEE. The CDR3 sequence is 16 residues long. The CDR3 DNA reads TGTGCCAGCAGCTTGGCCTCAGGTCTCAGCACCGGGGAGCTGTTTTTT. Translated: CASSLASGLSTGELFF.

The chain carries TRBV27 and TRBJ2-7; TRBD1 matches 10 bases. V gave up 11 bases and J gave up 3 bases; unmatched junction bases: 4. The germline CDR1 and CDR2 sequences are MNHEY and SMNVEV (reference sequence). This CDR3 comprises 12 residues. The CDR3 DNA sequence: TGTGCCTCCCGGGACAGGGGCTACGAGCAGTACTTC. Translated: CASRDRGYEQYF.

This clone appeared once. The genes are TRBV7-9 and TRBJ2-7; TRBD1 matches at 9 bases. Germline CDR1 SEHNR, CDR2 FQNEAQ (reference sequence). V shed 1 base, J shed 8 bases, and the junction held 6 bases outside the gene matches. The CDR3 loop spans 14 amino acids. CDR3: CASSLDRGPTKQYF. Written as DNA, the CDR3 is TGTGCCAGCAGCTTAGACAGGGGGCCTACTAAGCAGTACTTC. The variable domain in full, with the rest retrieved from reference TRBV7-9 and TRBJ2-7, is DTGVSQNPRHKITKRGQNVTFRCDPISEHNRLYWYRQTLGQGPEFLTYFQNEAQLEKSRLLSDRFSAERPKGSFSTLEIQRTEQGDSAMYLCASSLDRGPTKQYFGPGTRLTVT.

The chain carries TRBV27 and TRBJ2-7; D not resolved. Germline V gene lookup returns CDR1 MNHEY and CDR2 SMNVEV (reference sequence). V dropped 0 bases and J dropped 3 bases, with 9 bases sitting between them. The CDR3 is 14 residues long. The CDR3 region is CASSLSPAYYEQYF. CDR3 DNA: TGTGCCAGCAGTTTATCCCCAGCGTACTACGAGCAGTACTTC.

DNA of the CDR3: TGTGCCAGTAGTATGGCGGGAGGAACGGCCGAGACCCAGTACTTC. Its protein product is CASSMAGGTAETQYF. This chain uses TRBV19 with TRBJ2-5, with 8 bases identical to TRBD2. Germline CDR1 and CDR2: LNHDA and SQIVND (reference sequence). This CDR3 comprises 15 residues. The J segment lost 5 bases and the V segment lost 3 bases, leaving 8 bases of the junction unmatched.